Below, 13 T cell receptor beta chains from the same sample are listed, as sequenced in a study of blood T cell repertoires in COVID-19. Sequenced by immunoSEQ multiplex PCR; TCRdb stores in-frame clones only, minus some. The sample has roughly 43,000 clones; less than 85% are singletons. The sample taken for sequencing was peripheral blood. The receptors shown here come from a woman between 65 and 79 years old with acute or convalescent COVID-19.

This clone was seen a few times. The chain joins TRBV6-5 to TRBJ2-1, with D maybe TRBD1 (6 bases). V was pared by 11 bases and J by 5 bases, with 16 bases between. Germline assignment: CDR1 MNHEY and CDR2 SVGAGI. The CDR3 is made up of 13 amino acids. CDR3 sequence reads: CAHRQDAHNEQFF. CDR3 bases: TGTGCCCACAGACAGGATGCCCACAATGAGCAGTTCTTC.

V and J are TRBV28 and TRBJ1-1, with 9 bases lining up with TRBD1. The CDR3 runs to 15 residues. Germline V gives CDR1 MDHEN, CDR2 SYDVKM. With 6 bases clipped from V and 4 bases from J, the junction kept 9 bases outside the gene matches. In DNA form, the CDR3 reads TGTGCCAGCAGACTAGGGGACAGGGAAGGCACTGAAGCTTTCTTT. Translating gives CASRLGDREGTEAFF.

The chain has TRBV5-4 and TRBJ2-2, with TRBD2 matching 7 bases. V lost 0 bases, J lost 7 bases, and 3 bases stayed unmatched. This CDR3 spans 14 amino acids. The V gene's germline CDR1 is SGHNT and CDR2 YYREEE (reference sequence). CDR3 nucleotides: TGTGCCAGCAGCTTGGCCGGGGGGATCGGGGAGCTGTTTTTT. Amino acids: CASSLAGGIGELFF.

The rearrangement links TRBV6-5 to TRBJ2-5; 7 bases line up with TRBD1. Germline V gives CDR1 MNHEY, CDR2 SVGAGI. J gave up 4 bases and V 6 bases, and 5 bases lay outside the gene matches. CDR3 length: 13 amino acids. The CDR3 is CASSRDSTETQYF. CDR3 coding DNA: TGTGCCAGCAGCCGGGACAGTACAGAGACCCAGTACTTC.

The chain couples TRBV6-5 to TRBJ2-5, with 8 bases aligning to TRBD2. Looked up from germline, CDR1 is MNHEY and CDR2 is SVGAGI. V trimming: 5 bases; J trimming: 6 bases; junction bases outside the gene matches: 11. The CDR3 runs to 15 residues. CDR3 in amino acids: CASSPPREGLQTQYF. For the CDR3, the DNA is TGTGCCAGCAGTCCCCCCCGGGAGGGCCTGCAGACCCAGTACTTC.

Comments on this clone: Other DNA sequences in this sample translate to the same CDR3. This CDR3 reads CASSIREGTYEQYF. DNA of the CDR3: TGTGCCAGTAGTATCCGGGAGGGTACCTACGAGCAGTACTTC. The V and J genes are TRBV19 and TRBJ2-7; 8 bases are a match to TRBD2. CDR1 is LNHDA and CDR2 is SQIVND in the germline V gene (reference sequence). Unmatched junction bases numbered 3, after V lost 3 bases and J lost 2 bases. The CDR3 length is 14 residues. The full variable domain, completed using reference TRBV19 and TRBJ2-7, is DGGITQSPKYLFRKEGQNVTLSCEQNLNHDAMYWYRQDPGQGLRLIYYSQIVNDFQKGDIAEGYSVSREKKESFPLTVTSAQKNPTAFYLCASSIREGTYEQYFGPGTRLTVT.

V gene TRBV9 combines with J gene TRBJ2-7; TRBD1 matches 11 bases. Germline lookup yields CDR1 SGDLS and CDR2 YYNGEE. The V segment lost 4 bases and the J segment 4 bases; nucleotides outside the gene matches: 4. The CDR3 contains 14 residues. The CDR3 bases are TGTGCCAGCAGCCCCCGGGACAGGGGGTACGAGCAGTACTTC. It is translated as CASSPRDRGYEQYF. Drawing the rest from reference TRBV9 and TRBJ2-7, the complete variable domain is DSGVTQTPKHLITATGQRVTLRCSPRSGDLSVYWYQQSLDQGLQFLIQYYNGEERAKGNILERFSAQQFPDLHSELNLSSLELGDSALYFCASSPRDRGYEQYFGPGTRLTVT.

This chain links TRBV19 with TRBJ1-1; TRBD1 agrees at 7 bases. V lost 5 bases and J lost 6; bases outside the gene matches: 3. The CDR3 extends over 12 amino acids. CDR1 and CDR2 from the germline V gene are LNHDA and SQIVND (reference sequence). Here the CDR3 DNA reads TGTGCCAGTAGTTCGACAGGGTCTGAAGCTTTCTTT. Residues: CASSSTGSEAFF.

This clone came up once. The chain has TRBV7-9 and TRBJ1-1; 7 nucleotides line up with TRBD1. With V trimmed by 3 bases and J by 4 bases, 2 bases remained unmatched. The CDR3 runs to 13 residues. Germline V lookup: CDR1 SEHNR, CDR2 FQNEAQ (reference sequence). Written as DNA, the CDR3 is TGTGCCAGCAGCTTCGCAGGGGGCACTGAAGCTTTCTTT. This encodes CASSFAGGTEAFF.

CDR3: CASSYRPENEQFF. The CDR3 region has the DNA TGTGCCAGCAGTTACCGACCGGAGAATGAGCAGTTCTTC. The chain joins TRBV6-5 to TRBJ2-1; D not resolved. This CDR3 is built from 13 residues. The V gene's germline CDR1 is MNHEY and CDR2 SVGAGI. The V end lost 2 bases, the J end lost 7 bases, and 9 bases lay between the germline ends.

This rearrangement joins TRBV19 to TRBJ2-1; 10 positions match TRBD2. The germline V gene has CDR1 LNHDA and CDR2 SQIVND (reference sequence). There are 13 residues in the CDR3. V was pared by 5 bases and J by 14 bases, with 9 bases of the junction left unmatched. The CDR3, as DNA: TGTGCCAGTAGTCAGCGGGAGGGCCTTGTCAAGTTCTTC. Translation gives CASSQREGLVKFF.

This clone was recorded once. The V gene is TRBV5-1, the J gene TRBJ1-1, with TRBD1 as a possible D gene (6 bases). The V gene's germline CDR1 is SGHRS and CDR2 YFSETQ. Trimming took 6 bases from V and 1 from J, leaving 13 bases between them. The CDR3 consists of 14 residues. As DNA, the CDR3 is TGCGCCAGCACCCTACAGGGAAGGAACACTGAAGCTTTCTTT. Amino acids: CASTLQGRNTEAFF.

This chain joins TRBV2 and TRBJ2-3, with 8 bases identical to TRBD1. The CDR3 consists of 15 residues. V lost 6 bases and J lost 0; bases outside the gene matches: 5. The germline gives CDR1 SNHLY, CDR2 FYNNEI. The CDR3 protein is CASSQGQGSTDTQYF. The CDR3, as DNA: TGTGCCAGCAGCCAAGGACAGGGCAGCACAGATACGCAGTATTTT. Full variable domain (remainder filled in from reference TRBV2 and TRBJ2-3): EPEVTQTPSHQVTQMGQEVILRCVPISNHLYFYWYRQILGQKVEFLVSFYNNEISEKSEIFDDQFSVERPDGSNFTLKIRSTKLEDSAMYFCASSQGQGSTDTQYFGPGTRLTVL.